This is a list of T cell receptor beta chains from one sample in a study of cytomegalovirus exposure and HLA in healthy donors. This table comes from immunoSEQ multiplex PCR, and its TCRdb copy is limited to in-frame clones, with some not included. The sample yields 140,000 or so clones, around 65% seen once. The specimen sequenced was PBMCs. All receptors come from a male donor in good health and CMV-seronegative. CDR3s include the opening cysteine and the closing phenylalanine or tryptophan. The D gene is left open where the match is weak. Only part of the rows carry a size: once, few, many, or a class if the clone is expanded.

CASRGYGTGATSSSGANVLTF	TGTGCCAGCAGGGGTTACGGGACAGGGGCCACCTCTTCCTCTGGGGCCAACGTCCTGACTTTC	TRBV2	.	TRBJ2-6	TRBD1
CASSPYGVTPTGDTQYF	TGTGCCAGCAGCCCCTACGGTGTGACCCCAACCGGGGATACGCAGTATTTT	TRBV11-2	.	TRBJ2-3	.
CASSEYEGARETQYF	TGTGCCAGCAGTGAATATGAGGGGGCAAGGGAGACCCAGTACTTC	TRBV25-1	.	TRBJ2-5	TRBD1
CASRLAGTDTYEQYF	TGTGCCAGCAGACTAGCCGGGACAGACACCTACGAGCAGTACTTC	TRBV7-9	few	TRBJ2-7	.
CASSIAGGNYNEQFF	TGTGCTAGCAGCATAGCGGGGGGGAACTACAATGAGCAGTTCTTC	TRBV7-7	.	TRBJ2-1	TRBD2
CASGEGGGNQPQHF	TGTGCCAGCGGAGAAGGGGGGGGAAATCAGCCCCAGCATTTT	TRBV7-6	.	TRBJ1-5	.
CASSSGNQPQHF	TGTGCCAGCAGCTCCGGCAATCAGCCCCAGCATTTT	TRBV7-8	few	TRBJ1-5	.
CAHGQGYEQYF	TGTGCCCATGGACAGGGCTACGAGCAGTACTTC	TRBV7-9	.	TRBJ2-7	TRBD1
CASSFAGFRAYEQYF	TGTGCCAGTAGTTTCGCCGGGTTTCGCGCCTACGAGCAGTACTTC	TRBV19	.	TRBJ2-7	.
CASSQDRRQDWKGKLFF	TGCGCCAGCAGCCAAGATAGGAGACAGGACTGGAAGGGAAAACTGTTTTTT	TRBV4-1	few	TRBJ1-4	.
CASSLGWTGGNEQYF	TGTGCCAGCAGCTTAGGGTGGACAGGGGGCAACGAGCAGTACTTC	TRBV11-2	few	TRBJ2-7	TRBD1
CASKVSGGARETQYF	TGTGCCAGTAAGGTTAGCGGGGGGGCTCGGGAGACCCAGTACTTC	TRBV19	.	TRBJ2-5	TRBD2
CASSDGTAPYNEQFF	TGTGCCAGCAGTGATGGGACAGCTCCCTACAATGAGCAGTTCTTC	TRBV6-1	.	TRBJ2-1	TRBD1
CASSLEPGGGGTSYNEQFF	TGCGCCAGCAGCTTGGAACCTGGCGGGGGTGGGACCTCCTACAATGAGCAGTTCTTC	TRBV5-1	once	TRBJ2-1	TRBD2
CSVTLQGYYGYTF	TGCAGCGTGACCCTACAGGGGTACTATGGCTACACCTTC	TRBV29-1	.	TRBJ1-2	TRBD1
CASRRDGELFF	TGTGCCAGCAGACGCGACGGGGAGCTGTTTTTT	TRBV6-1	.	TRBJ2-2	.
CASSFSGSPQETQYF	TGTGCCAGCAGCTTCTCTGGCAGTCCCCAAGAGACCCAGTACTTC	TRBV5-4	.	TRBJ2-5	.
CASSPRSCEQYF	TGTGCCAGCAGTCCCAGGTCGTGCGAGCAGTACTTC	TRBV6-5	.	TRBJ2-7	.
CASKGTSGAYEQYF	TGTGCCAGCAAGGGGACTAGCGGGGCTTACGAGCAGTACTTC	TRBV2	.	TRBJ2-7	TRBD2
CASLRRDNYEQYF	TGTGCCAGCCTCCGCCGGGACAACTACGAGCAGTACTTC	TRBV6-5	.	TRBJ2-7	.
CASSIDPSLEQFF	TGTGCCAGTAGTATAGATCCCTCCCTTGAGCAGTTCTTC	TRBV19	.	TRBJ2-1	.
CAVQGTTNEKLFF	TGTGCCGTACAGGGAACAACTAATGAAAAACTGTTTTTT	TRBV30	.	TRBJ1-4	.
CASSSSGQPQHF	TGTGCCAGCAGCTCTTCGGGTCAGCCCCAGCATTTT	TRBV7-2	few	TRBJ1-5	.
CATYPGQGAEAFF	TGTGCCACCTATCCCGGACAGGGCGCTGAAGCTTTCTTT	TRBV10-3	medium-sized	TRBJ1-1	TRBD1
CASSESTKIAEGIANQPQHF	TGCGCCAGCAGTGAGTCAACTAAAATTGCAGAAGGTATAGCAAATCAGCCCCAGCATTTT	TRBV10-1	.	TRBJ1-5	.
CASSLIDRMDEQFF	TGTGCCAGCAGCTTAATCGACAGGATGGATGAGCAGTTCTTC	TRBV5-6	.	TRBJ2-1	.
CASSSNTGEVLSDTQYF	TGTGCCAGCAGCTCAAACACAGGGGAAGTTTTATCAGATACGCAGTATTTT	TRBV7-9	.	TRBJ2-3	TRBD1
CASSLSPGDYEQYF	TGTGCCAGCAGTTTATCCCCGGGTGACTACGAGCAGTACTTC	TRBV27	once	TRBJ2-7	.
CASSIGTGSSYEQYF	TGTGCCAGTAGTATAGGGACTGGGAGCTCCTACGAGCAGTACTTC	TRBV19	few	TRBJ2-7	.
CASGLARTGLYNEQFF	TGTGCTAGTGGTTTGGCGAGGACAGGGCTCTACAATGAGCAGTTCTTC	TRBV12-5	.	TRBJ2-1	TRBD1
CASSRPPGTGSSGYTF	TGTGCCAGCAGCCGCCCTCCGGGGACAGGGTCTTCGGGCTACACCTTC	TRBV28	.	TRBJ1-2	TRBD1
CASSGLAGDNEQFF	TGTGCCAGCTCGGGACTAGCGGGGGACAATGAGCAGTTCTTC	TRBV18	.	TRBJ2-1	TRBD2
CASSQGGGAGYTF	TGTGCCAGCAGCCAAGGGGGGGGTGCCGGCTACACCTTC	TRBV7-3	once	TRBJ1-2	.
CASRQGQGVEETQYF	TGCGCCAGCAGACAGGGACAGGGGGTCGAGGAGACCCAGTACTTC	TRBV4-3	few	TRBJ2-5	TRBD1
CASSLGTGAYNEQFF	TGTGCCAGCTCACTGGGGACAGGGGCGTACAATGAGCAGTTCTTC	TRBV18	.	TRBJ2-1	TRBD1
CASSLVLTSGQGENTEAFF	TGCGCCAGCAGCTTGGTCCTTACTTCTGGACAGGGAGAGAACACTGAAGCTTTCTTT	TRBV5-1	.	TRBJ1-1	TRBD1
CASSLGTGSYEQYF	TGTGCCAGCAGCTTGGGGACAGGCTCCTACGAGCAGTACTTC	TRBV7-2	.	TRBJ2-7	TRBD1
CASSPLPRDTEAFF	TGTGCCAGCAGCCCCCTGCCGAGGGACACTGAAGCTTTCTTT	TRBV7-9	.	TRBJ1-1	.
CASSPNTGAWTEAFF	TGTGCCAGCTCACCAAATACAGGGGCATGGACTGAAGCTTTCTTT	TRBV18	.	TRBJ1-1	TRBD1
CASSLGQAFYNEQFF	TGTGCCAGCAGCCTGGGACAGGCTTTTTATAATGAGCAGTTCTTC	TRBV14	.	TRBJ2-1	TRBD1
CASRPGQGAYEQYF	TGTGCCAGTAGACCGGGACAGGGGGCCTACGAGCAGTACTTC	TRBV19	.	TRBJ2-7	TRBD1
CASSYSSGGQYEQYF	TGTGCCAGCAGTTACTCTAGCGGGGGACAGTACGAGCAGTACTTC	TRBV6-5	.	TRBJ2-7	TRBD2